The source of this TCR beta chain is a study of siplizumab effects on memory and regulatory T cells. Between the trimmed V and J ends, which lost 5 bases and 5 bases, there was a span of 10 bases. Germline-derived CDR1 and CDR2 are SEHNR and FQNEAQ (reference sequence). The CDR3 contains 14 residues. Generated by immunoSEQ multiplex PCR, the TCRdb table keeps only in-frame clones and is missing some. The sample shows approximately 90,000 clones, 94% of them seen only once. This sequence was found in a human donor in good health. Sequenced input: non-Treg CD4+ T cells sorted from blood. V gene TRBV7-9 combines with J gene TRBJ1-6; D ambiguous. For the CDR3, the DNA is TGTGCCAGCAGCCAAGGGAGGGATAATTCACCCCTCCACTTT. Its translation: CASSQGRDNSPLHF.